The 24 T cell receptor beta chains given below trace back to one sample, sequenced in a study of beta chain features in type 1 diabetes. Sequenced material consisted of expressed TCRB transcripts (all of the isolated RNA was reverse transcribed). Generated by immunoSEQ multiplex PCR, the TCRdb table keeps only in-frame clones and is missing some. The data show approximately 58,000 clones, with about three fifths seen just once and around 0.29% held by the top ten. Their target antigens are unknown. Study results and limitations: Significant though moderate, a shortening of TCRB CDR3s appeared in all four CD4+ subsets of Type 1 diabetes patients.

The sample was stem cell memory CD4+ T cells from blood. These receptors originate from a woman in her 30s with type 1 diabetes.

This clone was seen a handful of times. The genes are TRBV18 and TRBJ1-2, with 8 bases identical to TRBD1. Germline CDR1 and CDR2: KGHSH and LQKENI. The V gene end was trimmed by 4 bases and the J gene end by 4 bases; junction bases not matched to a gene: 8. The CDR3 length is 15 residues. The CDR3 here is CASSLIQGDSYGYTF. The CDR3 coding sequence is TGTGCCAGCTCACTCATACAGGGGGACAGCTATGGCTACACCTTC. The full variable domain, rest sourced from reference TRBV18 and TRBJ1-2, is NAGVMQNPRHLVRRRGQEARLRCSPMKGHSHVYWYRQLPEEGLKFMVYLQKENIIDESGMPKERFSAEFPKEGPSILRIQQVVRGDSAAYFCASSLIQGDSYGYTFGSGTRLTVV.

This chain joins TRBV11-2 and TRBJ1-1; 8 nucleotides line up with TRBD1. The CDR3 totals 14 residues. Germline loops: CDR1 SGHAT, CDR2 FQNNGV. Trimming removed 4 bases from V and 1 base from J; junction bases left unmatched: 2. CDR3 protein: CASSSRGPNTEAFF. CDR3 nucleotides: TGTGCCAGCAGCTCCAGGGGGCCGAACACTGAAGCTTTCTTT.

The chain employs TRBV28 and TRBJ1-2; 8 nucleotides line up with TRBD1. Germline V lookup: CDR1 MDHEN, CDR2 SYDVKM. CDR3 length: 14 residues. The V segment lost 5 bases and the J segment 4 bases; nucleotides outside the gene matches: 6. CDR3 amino acids: CASSIRGPGYGYTF. For the CDR3, the DNA is TGTGCCAGCAGTATCAGGGGGCCCGGCTATGGCTACACCTTC.

This clone was counted between two and nine times. DNA for the CDR3: TGTGCCACCAGCACAAGCAATCGGGAGACCCAGTACTTC. Protein product: CATSTSNRETQYF. The chain links TRBV15 to TRBJ2-5; D call uncertain. In germline, CDR1 is LNHNV, CDR2 YYDKDF (reference sequence). This CDR3 region has 13 residues. V lost 4 bases and J 5 bases, leaving 11 bases between the germline ends. The whole variable domain, remainder taken from reference TRBV15 and TRBJ2-5, is DAMVIQNPRYQVTQFGKPVTLSCSQTLNHNVMYWYQQKSSQAPKLLFHYYDKDFNNEADTPDNFQSRRPNTSFCFLDIRSPGLGDTAMYLCATSTSNRETQYFGPGTRLLVL.

CDR3 sequence reads: CAISAQGIDYGYTF. In DNA form, the CDR3 reads TGTGCCATCAGTGCCCAGGGTATAGACTATGGCTACACCTTC. V is TRBV10-3 and J is TRBJ1-2; tentatively, D is TRBD1 (5 bases). Germline CDR1 reads ENHRY; CDR2 reads SYGVKD. The CDR3 runs 14 residues. V was clipped by 4 bases and J by 3 bases, with 12 bases between them.

This clone was seen a handful of times. The chain recombines TRBV11-2 with TRBJ1-2, with TRBD1 as a possible D gene (6 bases). The V and J ends lost 4 bases and 8 bases respectively, with 14 bases between them. From germline, CDR1 is SGHAT and CDR2 FQNNGV. This CDR3 is 13 amino acids long. The DNA of the CDR3 is TGTGCCAGCAGCTCCGGACAGCTATTGGGCTACACCTTC. Its translation is CASSSGQLLGYTF.

This clone was counted only a few times. The rearrangement uses TRBV28 and TRBJ1-1, with D perhaps TRBD1 (6 bases). CDR1 is MDHEN and CDR2 is SYDVKM in the germline V gene. V was clipped by 5 bases and J by 4 bases, with 20 bases between them. The CDR3 extends over 16 amino acids. DNA for the CDR3: TGTGCCAGCAGTCTGCCTTATCAGGGGTTCGGCACTGAAGCTTTCTTT. Translating it yields CASSLPYQGFGTEAFF.

Only a few counts were recorded for this clone. The chain combines TRBV4-1 with TRBJ2-1, with 9 bases matching TRBD2. V lost 0 bases, J lost 10 bases, and 7 bases stayed unmatched. The CDR3 is 15 amino acids. Germline CDR1 MGHRA, CDR2 YSYEKL. CDR3 in DNA: TGCGCCAGCAGCCAAGATGGGACTAGCCCGACCGAGCAGTTCTTC. Translating it yields CASSQDGTSPTEQFF.

This clone was detected only a few times. The chain links TRBV4-2 to TRBJ2-1; unclear D gene. Germline-derived CDR1 and CDR2 are LGHNA and YNFKEQ. There are 16 residues in the CDR3. V was trimmed by 4 bases and J by 0 bases, leaving 13 bases between them. This CDR3 is CASSPQASGSYNEQFF. The CDR3 DNA sequence: TGTGCCAGCAGCCCCCAAGCGTCGGGCTCCTACAATGAGCAGTTCTTC.

V is TRBV5-1 and J is TRBJ2-2, with TRBD1 identical over 7 bases. J gave up 7 bases and V 4 bases, and 7 bases lay outside the gene matches. The CDR3 loop spans 14 amino acids. CDR1 is SGHRS, CDR2 YFSETQ, per germline. Here the CDR3 reads CASSADRPSGELFF. In nucleotides, the CDR3 is TGCGCCAGCAGCGCGGACAGGCCGAGCGGGGAGCTGTTTTTT.

The chain employs TRBV5-1 and TRBJ2-1; D perhaps matches TRBD2 (6 bases). Trimming left V 7 bases short and J 0 bases short, with 14 bases between. CDR1 and CDR2 (germline): SGHRS, YFSETQ. This CDR3 is built from 15 residues. The CDR3 DNA follows: TGCGCCAGCCATCCGGGACTTAGCTCCTACAATGAGCAGTTCTTC. It specifies CASHPGLSSYNEQFF.

The rearrangement links TRBV14 to TRBJ2-1; TRBD2 matches at 9 bases. J gave up 12 bases and V 5 bases, and 14 bases lay outside the gene matches. Per the germline V gene, CDR1 is SGHDN and CDR2 is FVKESK. This CDR3 has 15 amino acids. The CDR3 reads CASSSSGRNSQWQFF. CDR3 nucleotides: TGTGCCAGCAGCTCGAGCGGGAGGAATTCCCAATGGCAGTTCTTC.

This clone was recorded once. This rearrangement joins TRBV19 to TRBJ2-1; TRBD2 matches 8 bases. The ends lost 3 bases at V and 4 bases at J; junction bases unmatched: 8. Per the germline V gene, CDR1 is LNHDA and CDR2 is SQIVND (reference sequence). The CDR3 spans 16 residues. The CDR3 sequence is CASSIRRLAMYNEQFF. CDR3 nucleotides: TGTGCCAGTAGTATCAGGAGACTAGCGATGTACAATGAGCAGTTCTTC.

The table lists this clone with a count of one. The chain is built from TRBV5-6 and TRBJ1-1, with 8 nucleotides matching TRBD1. The CDR3 is 14 amino acids. Trimming at V came to 3 bases and at J to 2 bases, leaving 3 bases not matched to a gene. The germline V gene has CDR1 SGHDT and CDR2 YYEEEE. CDR3 DNA: TGTGCCAGCAGCTGGGGGACAGGAAACACTGAAGCTTTCTTT. It specifies CASSWGTGNTEAFF.

The table lists this clone with a few counts. V is TRBV27 and J is TRBJ2-7; the D gene is possibly TRBD2 (6 bases). Per germline, CDR1 MNHEY and CDR2 SMNVEV (reference sequence). This CDR3 is built from 14 residues. Trimming removed 7 bases at V and 1 base at J, with 14 bases between. The CDR3 bases are TGTGCCAGCAAGAGGGAGGCAGGATCCTACGAGCAGTACTTC. This sequence encodes CASKREAGSYEQYF.

This clone turned up a few times. This sequence joins TRBV7-3 and TRBJ1-1; D is possibly TRBD1 (5 bases). There are 14 residues in the CDR3. V shed 4 bases and J shed 1 base, with 10 bases lying between them. Germline V gene sequence: CDR1 SGHTA, CDR2 FQGTGA. CDR3 in DNA: TGTGCCAGCAGCTCTTCGCAGGGGAACACTGAAGCTTTCTTT. Protein product: CASSSSQGNTEAFF.

This chain connects TRBV14 to TRBJ2-1; the match to TRBD2 covers 7 bases. Germline V gene sequence: CDR1 SGHDN, CDR2 FVKESK. V shed 1 base and J 4 bases; nucleotides not matched to a gene: 4. The CDR3 covers 15 residues. DNA of the CDR3: TGTGCCAGCAGCCAAGTCCAAGCGGGGTACAATGAGCAGTTCTTC. This translates into CASSQVQAGYNEQFF. The whole variable domain, filled in from reference TRBV14 and TRBJ2-1, reads EAGVTQFPSHSVIEKGQTVTLRCDPISGHDNLYWYRRVMGKEIKFLLHFVKESKQDESGMPNNRFLAERTGGTYSTLKVQPAELEDSGVYFCASSQVQAGYNEQFFGPGTRLTVL.

This chain uses TRBV5-4 with TRBJ2-1, with 15 bases matching TRBD2. With 3 bases clipped from V and 3 bases from J, the junction kept 4 bases outside the gene matches. Germline CDR1 is SGHNT and CDR2 is YYREEE (reference sequence). This CDR3 is built from 17 residues. CDR3 sequence reads: CASSSGLAGGYYNEQFF. In nucleotides, the CDR3 is TGTGCCAGCAGCTCGGGACTAGCGGGAGGTTACTACAATGAGCAGTTCTTC.

The rearrangement uses TRBV9 and TRBJ2-5; D not resolved. The germline CDR1 and CDR2 sequences are SGDLS and YYNGEE. Trimming removed 0 bases at V and 5 bases at J, with 2 bases between. The CDR3 totals 11 residues. CDR3 nucleotide sequence: TGTGCCAGCAGCGTAGCGGAGACCCAGTACTTC. Amino acid sequence: CASSVAETQYF.

The chain couples TRBV7-9 to TRBJ2-5; no clear D gene. The V gene lost 3 bases and the J gene lost 5 bases, with 4 bases spanning the gap. CDR3 size: 11 residues. The germline V gene encodes CDR1 SEHNR and CDR2 FQNEAQ (reference sequence). The CDR3 sequence: CASSFRETQYF. CDR3 in DNA: TGTGCCAGCAGCTTCCGGGAGACCCAGTACTTC.

This clone was detected only a few times. The rearrangement uses TRBV13 and TRBJ2-7; 12 positions agree with TRBD2. Germline CDR1 is PRHDT and CDR2 is FYEKMQ (reference sequence). CDR3 length equals 21 residues. The V and J ends lost 5 bases and 0 bases, in that order; junction bases with no gene match: 20. The CDR3 reads CASSPPRWRTSGTHPSYEQYF. The CDR3 nucleotides read TGTGCCAGCAGCCCCCCGCGATGGAGGACTAGCGGGACCCATCCCTCCTACGAGCAGTACTTC.

This clone occurred a few times. V is TRBV9 and J is TRBJ2-5; TRBD1 aligns across 7 bases. J gave up 3 bases and V 2 bases, and 7 bases lay outside the gene matches. Per the germline V gene, CDR1 is SGDLS and CDR2 is YYNGEE. This CDR3 contains 15 residues. CDR3 in DNA: TGTGCCAGCAGCGTCTTCGGGGACAGCAAAGAGACCCAGTACTTC. Translated: CASSVFGDSKETQYF.

The chain links TRBV5-1 to TRBJ2-7, with TRBD2 matching 8 bases. The V and J ends lost 2 bases and 0 bases, in that order; junction bases with no gene match: 4. CDR3 size: 15 residues. Germline CDR1 SGHRS, CDR2 YFSETQ. The DNA for the CDR3 is TGCGCCAGCAGCTTAGTAGCGGGGAGCTCCTACGAGCAGTACTTC. Translated: CASSLVAGSSYEQYF.

This chain joins TRBV28 and TRBJ1-2, with unresolved D. This CDR3 spans 16 amino acids. CDR1 and CDR2 from the germline V gene are MDHEN and SYDVKM. V lost 2 bases and J 4 bases, leaving 17 bases between the germline ends. CDR3: CASSLEGGIFGYGYTF. For the CDR3, the DNA is TGTGCCAGCAGTTTAGAAGGCGGGATCTTTGGCTATGGCTACACCTTC.